This T cell receptor (beta chain) came from a study of blood T cells in healthy people across ages. Study background: The template switching approach captured approximately one barcoded beta molecule for every two T cells.

The germline V gene encodes CDR1 MNHEY and CDR2 SVGAGI. The CDR3 extends over 12 amino acids. With V trimmed by 8 bases and J by 5 bases, 4 bases remained unmatched. It was with a sample-barcoded 5' primer and a J-beta primer mix that a second PCR of about 6 to 12 cycles was run. Any given sample supplied a minimum of 3 million CDR3-containing paired-end reads. TCRdb called the 5' RACE reads again in MiXCR, with one record for every CDR3 protein. The sample carries 600,000 to 650,000 distinct CDR3 sequences, approximately 50% recorded once. A remark on this clonotype: Its antigen remains unknown.

Broader study findings: Changes seen in expanded clonotypes were possibly confounded by donor CMV status left unknown.

The chain couples TRBV6-5 to TRBJ1-2; 8 positions agree with TRBD1. The sequence came from a man aged 55 to 70 in good health. The specimen sequenced was blood. CDR3 in amino acids: CASGGTGYGYTF. The CDR3 coding sequence is TGTGCCAGCGGGGGGACAGGTTATGGCTACACCTTC.